Below are 13 T cell receptor beta chains sequenced from a single sample in a study of cytomegalovirus exposure and HLA in healthy donors. PCR used 60 Vbeta primers and 13 Jbeta primers. Profiled with immunoSEQ multiplex PCR; TCRdb holds only in-frame clones, not every one. The sample records about 120,000 clones, around 80% being singletons. Sequencing input: PBMCs. The receptors shown here come from a young man in good health and CMV-seropositive.

This chain uses TRBV29-1 with TRBJ2-2, with D maybe TRBD2 (6 bases). This CDR3 is 16 amino acids long. The germline CDR1 and CDR2 sequences are SQVTM and ANQGSEA. V was pared by 1 base and J by 5 bases, with 17 bases between. The DNA for the CDR3 is TGCAGCGTTGAAGTTTCGGGCGGGGACCAAACCGGGGAGCTGTTTTTT. Its protein is CSVEVSGGDQTGELFF.

CDR3 nucleotide sequence: TGTGCCAGCAGCTTAGCAAAGGGACAGTCCTATGGCTACACCTTC. This sequence encodes CASSLAKGQSYGYTF. The chain couples TRBV7-2 to TRBJ1-2; 7 nucleotides agree with TRBD1. CDR1 is SGHTA, CDR2 FQGNSA, per germline. This CDR3 region has 15 residues. V shed 0 bases and J 4 bases; nucleotides not matched to a gene: 5.

V gene TRBV14 combines with J gene TRBJ2-7, with 14 bases that match TRBD2. Germline CDR1 is SGHDN and CDR2 is FVKESK. With 0 bases clipped from V and 4 bases from J, the junction kept 11 bases outside the gene matches. The CDR3 runs 19 residues. The CDR3 region has the DNA TGTGCCAGCAGCCAAGAAGGGGGGACTAGCGGGAGATTCGGGTACGAGCAGTACTTC. Its translation is CASSQEGGTSGRFGYEQYF.

The chain combines TRBV2 with TRBJ1-5, with 8 positions matching TRBD1. This CDR3 spans 16 amino acids. CDR1 and CDR2 from the germline V gene are SNHLY and FYNNEI. Trimming cost V 9 bases and J 4 bases; bases outside gene matches: 14. CDR3: CASTLGGRQGNQPQHF. CDR3 nucleotides: TGTGCCAGTACCCTGGGGGGGAGACAGGGGAATCAGCCCCAGCATTTT.

The V and J genes are TRBV18 and TRBJ2-7; D gene uncertain. The CDR3 consists of 15 residues. CDR1 KGHSH and CDR2 LQKENI come from the germline V gene. V dropped 3 bases and J dropped 2 bases, with 14 bases sitting between them. The CDR3 loop reads CASSPSLGEPYEQYF. The CDR3 bases are TGTGCCAGCTCACCTTCCCTAGGAGAGCCCTACGAGCAGTACTTC.

V is TRBV4-3 and J is TRBJ2-3; D call uncertain. Germline CDR1 reads LGHNA; CDR2 reads YSLEER. The CDR3 extends over 13 amino acids. Trimming shortened V by 1 base and J by 6 bases, and 8 bases separated the two germline ends. Here the CDR3 reads CASSQAGADTQYF. CDR3 coding DNA: TGCGCCAGCAGCCAAGCAGGCGCGGATACGCAGTATTTT.

This sequence joins TRBV28 and TRBJ1-1, with D possibly TRBD1 on 5 matching bases. The CDR3 extends over 15 amino acids. CDR1 and CDR2 from the germline V gene are MDHEN and SYDVKM. V shed 1 base and J shed 0 bases, with 9 bases lying between them. The CDR3 DNA is TGTGCCAGCAGTTTATTATCAGGGATGAACACTGAAGCTTTCTTT. Its translation is CASSLLSGMNTEAFF.

This clone was counted a single time. This chain connects TRBV9 to TRBJ2-1; no definite D call. Germline CDR1 SGDLS, CDR2 YYNGEE. This CDR3 comprises 12 residues. Trimming pared 4 bases from V and 7 bases from J, leaving 9 bases between. The DNA for the CDR3 is TGTGCCAGCAGCCTAGACGGGAATGAGCAGTTCTTC. It is translated as CASSLDGNEQFF.

CDR3 sequence reads: CASSLTSSTPFF. The CDR3 DNA reads as TGCGCCAGCAGCCTGACATCTTCCACCCCTTTCTTT. The genes are TRBV4-3 and TRBJ1-1; D not certain. Germline CDR1 reads LGHNA; CDR2 reads YSLEER. The CDR3 covers 12 residues. V lost 4 bases, J lost 12 bases, and 15 bases lay in between.

This chain joins TRBV27 and TRBJ2-1, with 10 bases identical to TRBD2. Germline trimming cut 3 bases from V and 7 bases from J; bases unmatched to any gene: 6. Germline values: CDR1 MNHEY, CDR2 SMNVEV (reference sequence). The CDR3 contains 15 residues. In nucleotides, the CDR3 is TGTGCCAGCAGTTTGGAGCGGGGGGGCTCTAATGAGCAGTTCTTC. Protein: CASSLERGGSNEQFF.

In regard to this clone: Sequence at one end of the junction differs from germline and may be a read error. V usage is TRBV30 and J usage is TRBJ1-4; no clear D gene. The CDR3 consists of 13 residues. CDR1 is GTSNPN, CDR2 SVGIG, per germline (reference sequence). This CDR3 is CARSVWSEEKLFF. The CDR3 DNA sequence: TGTGCCCGGAGTGTCTGGAGCGAGGAAAAACTGTTTTTT.

As regards this clone: A junction boundary mismatches the germline segment, possibly from a read error. The rearrangement joins TRBV11-3 to TRBJ1-2; TRBD1 is a possible D gene (6 bases). Germline CDR1 is SGHNT and CDR2 is YENEEA. The CDR3 consists of 13 residues. The DNA for the CDR3 is TGTGCCAGCAGTTACAGGACAGCCTATGGCCACACCTTC. It specifies CASSYRTAYGHTF.

This sequence joins TRBV28 and TRBJ1-1; no definite D call. The CDR3 contains 11 residues. Germline lookup yields CDR1 MDHEN and CDR2 SYDVKM. V dropped 3 bases and J dropped 11 bases, with 10 bases sitting between them. CDR3 in DNA: TGTGCCAGCAGTTTCCAGGATGGCGCTTTCTTT. This codes for CASSFQDGAFF.